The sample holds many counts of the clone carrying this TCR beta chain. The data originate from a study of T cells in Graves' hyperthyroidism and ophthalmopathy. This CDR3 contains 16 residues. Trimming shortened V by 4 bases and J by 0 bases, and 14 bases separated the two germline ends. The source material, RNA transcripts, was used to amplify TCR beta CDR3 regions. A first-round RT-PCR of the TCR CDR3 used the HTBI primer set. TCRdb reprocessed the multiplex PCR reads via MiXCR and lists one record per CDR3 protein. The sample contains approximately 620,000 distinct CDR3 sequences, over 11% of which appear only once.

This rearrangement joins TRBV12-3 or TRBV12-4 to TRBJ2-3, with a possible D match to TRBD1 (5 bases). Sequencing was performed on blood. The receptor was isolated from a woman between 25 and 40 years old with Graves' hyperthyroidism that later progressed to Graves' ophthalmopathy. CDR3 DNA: TGTGCCAGCAGTTCCCGACAGATCGCTAGCACAGATACGCAGTATTTT. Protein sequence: CASSSRQIASTDTQYF.